Listed below are T cell receptor beta chains from one sample, sequenced in a study of vaccination effects on CD4 cells after COVID-19. These receptors' antigens are unknown. The assay was immunoSEQ multiplex PCR, and TCRdb's table has in-frame clones only and misses some. The table lists just under 65,000 clones, roughly 76% of them singletons. Source: CD4+ T cells from PBMCs cultured with HCoV-OC43 spike peptides, taken before COVID-19 vaccination. All receptors derive from a human donor who received a COVID-19 vaccine. Both conserved end residues are part of each CDR3. D genes are given only for firm matches. Expanded clones are given a class, and other clones once, few, many or no size at all.

>TRBV5-1|TRBJ1-4|.|.
CASSLGRANEKLFF
TGCGCCAGCAGCTTGGGGAGGGCTAATGAAAAACTGTTTTTT
>TRBV4-1|TRBJ1-5|.|TRBD1
CASSQSGQGTQELPQHF
TGCGCCAGCAGCCAATCCGGACAGGGCACGCAGGAGTTGCCCCAGCATTTT
>TRBV30|TRBJ2-1|.|.
CAWSVQAHIRNEQFF
TGTGCCTGGAGTGTACAAGCACATATCAGGAATGAGCAGTTCTTC
>TRBV5-1|TRBJ1-6|.|.
CASSSGFVDSPLHF
TGCGCCAGCAGCTCAGGGTTTGTCGATTCACCCCTCCACTTT
>TRBV5-1|TRBJ1-2|.|TRBD1
CASSFWDRGINYGYTF
TGCGCCAGCAGCTTCTGGGACAGGGGGATTAACTATGGCTACACCTTC
>TRBV18|TRBJ2-5|.|.
CASSPSHGTPQETQYF
TGTGCCAGCTCACCATCCCACGGGACACCTCAAGAGACCCAGTACTTC
>TRBV2|TRBJ1-5|once|.
CASSTIGSNQPQHF
TGTGCCAGCTCTACGATTGGTAGCAATCAGCCCCAGCATTTT
>TRBV6-5|TRBJ1-5|.|.
CASSYVRNQPQHF
TGTGCCAGCAGTTACGTCCGCAATCAGCCCCAGCATTTT
>TRBV18|TRBJ1-5|once|.
CASSPGGSGQPQHF
TGTGCCAGCTCACCGGGGGGCTCGGGACAGCCCCAGCATTTT
>TRBV5-8|TRBJ1-5|few|.
CASSLAAGSQPQHF
TGTGCCAGCAGCTTGGCGGCAGGGAGTCAGCCCCAGCATTTT
>TRBV15|TRBJ1-1|.|.
CATSQDGGTEAFF
TGTGCCACCAGCCAGGACGGGGGCACTGAAGCTTTCTTT
>TRBV24-1|TRBJ1-2|.|.
CATSDQRTVYGYTF
TGTGCCACCAGTGACCAAAGGACAGTCTATGGCTACACCTTC
>TRBV5-6|TRBJ1-6|few|TRBD1
CASSVPGQTSPLHF
TGTGCCAGCAGCGTGCCGGGACAGACCTCACCCCTCCACTTT
>TRBV29-1|TRBJ2-3|.|TRBD2
CSVATGTITTDTQYF
TGCAGCGTTGCAACCGGGACTATTACCACAGATACGCAGTATTTT
>TRBV6-5|TRBJ1-3|.|TRBD1
CASGTGANAGNTIYF
TGTGCCAGTGGGACAGGGGCGAACGCTGGAAACACCATATATTTT
>TRBV5-5|TRBJ1-2|.|TRBD1
CASSLLGQGLYGYTF
TGTGCCAGCAGCTTGTTGGGACAGGGGCTCTATGGCTACACCTTC
>TRBV7-3|TRBJ2-2|.|.
CASSLGDGELFF
TGTGCCAGCAGCTTGGGGGACGGGGAGCTGTTTTTT
>TRBV19|TRBJ2-3|.|TRBD2
CASSTRGPGTSGVTADTQYF
TGTGCCAGTAGTACCCGAGGGCCCGGGACTAGCGGGGTTACGGCGGATACGCAGTATTTT
>TRBV18|TRBJ2-2|.|.
CASSRRHLTGELFF
TGTGCCAGCTCACGCCGGCATCTTACCGGGGAGCTGTTTTTT
>TRBV30|TRBJ1-6|.|.
CAWSQVVNSPLHF
TGTGCCTGGAGCCAGGTTGTTAATTCACCCCTCCACTTT
>TRBV24-1|TRBJ1-2|few|TRBD1
CATSDRGTVYGYTF
TGTGCCACCAGTGACCGAGGGACAGTCTATGGCTACACCTTC
>TRBV3-1/TRBV3-2|TRBJ2-1|.|.
CASSQDRLGNEQFF
TGTGCCAGCAGCCAAGATCGTTTAGGGAATGAGCAGTTCTTC
>TRBV7-2|TRBJ2-5|.|TRBD2
CASSLVLAGAQETQYF
TGTGCCAGCAGCTTAGTCTTAGCGGGGGCCCAAGAGACCCAGTACTTC
>TRBV5-5|TRBJ2-2|once|TRBD1
CASSRGQGGYTGELFF
TGTGCCAGCAGTCGCGGACAGGGCGGTTACACCGGGGAGCTGTTTTTT
>TRBV19|TRBJ1-2|.|TRBD1
CASSTGPGQSYGYTF
TGTGCCAGTAGTACCGGCCCGGGACAGTCCTATGGCTACACCTTC
>TRBV24-1|TRBJ2-1|.|.
CATSDPTGSYNEQFF
TGTGCCACCAGTGATCCCACAGGTTCCTACAATGAGCAGTTCTTC
>TRBV4-1|TRBJ2-6|.|TRBD1
CASSPSRWDRAAGANVLTF
TGCGCCAGCAGCCCGAGTCGTTGGGACAGGGCCGCTGGGGCCAACGTCCTGACTTTC
>TRBV27|TRBJ1-3|.|.
CASSPGTGTSGNTIYF
TGTGCCAGCAGTCCCGGAACAGGAACCTCTGGAAACACCATATATTTT
>TRBV18|TRBJ2-1|.|TRBD2
CASSRLWASGDNEQFF
TGTGCCAGCTCAAGATTGTGGGCTAGCGGGGACAATGAGCAGTTCTTC
>TRBV7-9|TRBJ1-4|.|.
CASSLLPSGVNEKLFF
TGTGCCAGCAGCTTACTTCCGTCCGGGGTTAATGAAAAACTGTTTTTT
>TRBV28|TRBJ2-3|once|TRBD2
CASIAGGPYTDTQYF
TGTGCCAGCATCGCGGGGGGACCCTACACAGATACGCAGTATTTT
>TRBV7-3|TRBJ1-5|.|TRBD1
CASSQMTGGNQPQHF
TGTGCCAGCAGCCAGATGACAGGGGGGAATCAGCCCCAGCATTTT
>TRBV3-1/TRBV3-2|TRBJ2-5|.|TRBD2
CASSTSGGRQETQYF
TGTGCCAGCAGCACTAGCGGGGGGCGACAAGAGACCCAGTACTTC
>TRBV2|TRBJ1-6|.|.
CASSELGSYNSPLHF
TGTGCCAGCAGTGAACTGGGCTCCTATAATTCACCCCTCCACTTT
>TRBV20-1|TRBJ1-6|.|.
CSASPGTSSYNSPLHF
TGCAGTGCTAGTCCGGGGACCAGCTCCTATAATTCACCCCTCCACTTT
>TRBV27|TRBJ1-3|.|.
CASSIATRRLTLENTIYF
TGTGCCAGCAGCATAGCGACCCGAAGACTGACCCTCGAGAACACCATATATTTT
>TRBV18|TRBJ1-4|few|.
CASSPPSQGNQKLFF
TGTGCCAGCTCACCACCAAGTCAGGGTAATCAAAAACTGTTTTTT
>TRBV11-2|TRBJ1-1|once|TRBD1
CASRVPGQRNTEAFF
TGTGCCAGCAGAGTGCCGGGACAGCGGAACACTGAAGCTTTCTTT
>TRBV6-2/TRBV6-3|TRBJ1-6|.|.
CASSYGTGSPLHF
TGTGCCAGCAGTTACGGGACCGGGTCACCCCTCCACTTT
>TRBV25-1|TRBJ2-3|.|TRBD2
CASRLAGHTDTQYF
TGTGCCAGCAGACTAGCGGGGCATACAGATACGCAGTATTTT
>TRBV11-2|TRBJ1-2|.|.
CASSLDTGWYGYTF
TGTGCCAGCAGCTTAGATACAGGGTGGTATGGCTACACCTTC
>TRBV5-1|TRBJ1-1|.|.
CASSLPDRANTEAFF
TGCGCCAGCAGCTTGCCAGACCGGGCCAACACTGAAGCTTTCTTT
>TRBV20-1|TRBJ2-5|once|.
CSAMRVETQYF
TGCAGTGCTATGAGAGTAGAGACCCAGTACTTC
>TRBV5-1|TRBJ2-2|.|.
CASSPGPGELFF
TGCGCCAGCAGCCCAGGGCCGGGGGAGCTGTTTTTT
>TRBV4-1|TRBJ2-2|.|.
CASSQEGSSTGELFF
TGCGCCAGCAGCCAAGAGGGCAGCTCCACCGGGGAGCTGTTTTTT
>TRBV18|TRBJ2-5|.|TRBD1
CASSLNRGKETQYF
TGTGCCAGCTCACTCAACAGGGGGAAAGAGACCCAGTACTTC